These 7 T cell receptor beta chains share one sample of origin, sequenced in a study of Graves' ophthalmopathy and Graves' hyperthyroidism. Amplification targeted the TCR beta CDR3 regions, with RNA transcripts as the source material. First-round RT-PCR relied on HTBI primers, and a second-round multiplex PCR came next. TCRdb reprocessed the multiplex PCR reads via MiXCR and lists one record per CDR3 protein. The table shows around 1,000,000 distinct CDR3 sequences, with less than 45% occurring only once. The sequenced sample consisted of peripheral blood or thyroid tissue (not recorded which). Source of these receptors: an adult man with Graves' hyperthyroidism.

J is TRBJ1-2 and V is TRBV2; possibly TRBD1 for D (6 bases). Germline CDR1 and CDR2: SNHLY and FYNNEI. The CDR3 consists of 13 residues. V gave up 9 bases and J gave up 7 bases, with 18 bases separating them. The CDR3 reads CASEGDWGPGYTF. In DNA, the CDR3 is TGTGCCAGTGAGGGGGATTGGGGCCCTGGCTACACCTTC.

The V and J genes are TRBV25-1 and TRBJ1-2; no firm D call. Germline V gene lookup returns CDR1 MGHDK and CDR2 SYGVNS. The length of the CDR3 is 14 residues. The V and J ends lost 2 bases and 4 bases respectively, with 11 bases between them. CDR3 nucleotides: TGTGCCAGCAGTGAAGGGATTTATCGCTATGGCTACACCTTC. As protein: CASSEGIYRYGYTF.

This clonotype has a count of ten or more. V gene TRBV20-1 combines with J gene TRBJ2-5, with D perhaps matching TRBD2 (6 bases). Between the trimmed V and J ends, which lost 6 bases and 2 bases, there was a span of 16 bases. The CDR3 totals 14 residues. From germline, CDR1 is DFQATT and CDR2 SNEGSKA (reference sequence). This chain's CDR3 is CSADVYGGQETQYF. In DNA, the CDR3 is TGCAGTGCCGATGTCTATGGAGGGCAAGAGACCCAGTACTTC.

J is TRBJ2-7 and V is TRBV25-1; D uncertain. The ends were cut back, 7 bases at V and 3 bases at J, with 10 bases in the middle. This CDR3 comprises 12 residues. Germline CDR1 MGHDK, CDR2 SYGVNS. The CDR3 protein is CASMGRGYEQYF. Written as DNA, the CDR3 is TGTGCCAGCATGGGCAGAGGCTACGAGCAGTACTTC.

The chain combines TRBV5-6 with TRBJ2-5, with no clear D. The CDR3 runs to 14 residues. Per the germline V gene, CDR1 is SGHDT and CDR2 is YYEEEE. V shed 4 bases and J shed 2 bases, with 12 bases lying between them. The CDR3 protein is CASSITRVQETQYF. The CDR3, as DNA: TGTGCCAGCAGCATAACTCGCGTGCAAGAGACCCAGTACTTC.

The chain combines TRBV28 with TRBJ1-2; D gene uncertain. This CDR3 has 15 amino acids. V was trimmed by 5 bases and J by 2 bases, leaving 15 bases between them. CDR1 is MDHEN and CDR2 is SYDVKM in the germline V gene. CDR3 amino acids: CASSPPNTGNYGYTF. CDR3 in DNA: TGTGCCAGCAGTCCCCCCAACACCGGGAACTATGGCTACACCTTC.

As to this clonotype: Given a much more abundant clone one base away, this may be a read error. The DNA for the CDR3 is TGTGCCAGCAGCTCCCCGGGACCAAATGGCTACACCTTC. Translating it yields CASSSPGPNGYTF. V usage is TRBV11-1 and J usage is TRBJ1-2; TRBD1 is a possible D gene (5 bases). Trimming stripped 4 bases from V and 6 bases from J, with 12 bases between. Germline loops: CDR1 SGHAT, CDR2 FQDESV (reference sequence). This CDR3 contains 13 residues.